What follows describes a single T cell receptor beta chain. Antigen specificity is unknown. This specimen belongs to a study of T cells in Graves' hyperthyroidism and ophthalmopathy. Study results and caveats: Ophthalmopathy could be told apart from stable hyperthyroidism with a 13 V-J model. Ophthalmopathy onset followed model prediction by a median about six months.

Amplification yielded TCR beta CDR3 regions, with RNA transcripts as the source. HTBI primers were the set used in a first-round RT-PCR of the TCR CDR3. MiXCR, applied by TCRdb to the multiplex PCR reads, yields one record per CDR3 protein. The sample shows fewer than 550,000 distinct CDR3 sequences, approximately 25% of them seen only once. The germline V gene has CDR1 DFQATT and CDR2 SNEGSKA (reference sequence). This CDR3 has 10 amino acids. Trimming pared 3 bases from V and 7 bases from J, leaving 6 bases between. For the diagnoses, clinical symptoms, serum thyroxine and TRAb, thyroid ultrasound and orbital computed tomography were used.

Material: blood. The chain links TRBV20-1 to TRBJ1-2; no firm D call. This sequence originates from a woman in her twenties or thirties with Graves' ophthalmopathy. The CDR3 spells CSASLPGYTF. CDR3 sequence (DNA): TGCAGTGCTAGTCTACCTGGCTACACCTTC.